These 7 T cell receptor beta chains were all obtained from the same sample, sequenced in a study. TCRdb used MiXCR to reprocess the RT-PCR reads, holding one entry per CDR3 protein. In the table there are about 680,000 distinct CDR3 sequences, approximately 15% of which are singletons. The sequencing sample was made of memory CD4+ T cells from blood. These receptors came from a female donor in good health, serving as a healthy control.

This clonotype has ten or more counts. The chain's CDR3 is CASSYSIAGGTGELFF. DNA of the CDR3: TGTGCCAGCAGTTACTCGATCGCGGGGGGAACCGGGGAGCTGTTTTTT. J is TRBJ2-2 and V is TRBV6-5; 8 bases map to TRBD2. V lost 0 bases, J lost 5 bases, and 5 bases stayed unmatched. The CDR3 extends over 16 amino acids. The germline V gene encodes CDR1 MNHEY and CDR2 SVGAGI.

V gene TRBV4-1 combines with J gene TRBJ2-5, with a weak D call TRBD1 (6 bases). Germline CDR1 is MGHRA and CDR2 is YSYEKL. V was pared by 1 base and J by 0 bases, with 12 bases between. There are 16 residues in the CDR3. CDR3 region: CASSQVGRGDQETQYF. DNA of the CDR3: TGCGCCAGCAGCCAAGTTGGCAGGGGAGACCAAGAGACCCAGTACTTC.

The gene calls are TRBV12-3 or TRBV12-4 and TRBJ1-5; D possibly corresponds to TRBD1 (5 bases). The V end lost 0 bases, the J end lost 3 bases, and 9 bases lay between the germline ends. The CDR3 runs to 15 residues. CDR3 nucleotide sequence: TGTGCCAGCAGTTTAGCTGGGGCAGTCAATCAGCCCCAGCATTTT. It encodes CASSLAGAVNQPQHF.

This clonotype has just a few counts. The chain is built from TRBV7-9 and TRBJ1-3; no firm D call. The CDR3 runs to 13 residues. In germline, CDR1 is SEHNR, CDR2 FQNEAQ (reference sequence). The ends were cut back, 6 bases at V and 8 bases at J, with 14 bases in the middle. The CDR3 protein is CASRANSGDTIYF. CDR3 sequence (DNA): TGTGCCAGCAGGGCAAACTCAGGAGACACCATATATTTT.

This clonotype came up a few times. V is TRBV7-9 and J is TRBJ2-7; possibly TRBD1 for D (6 bases). Trimming took off 7 bases at V and 2 bases at J, with 12 bases between the two ends. In germline, CDR1 is SEHNR, CDR2 FQNEAQ (reference sequence). The CDR3 sequence is 13 residues long. The CDR3 DNA reads TGTGCCAGCAATCTGGACAGAACCTACGAGCAGTACTTC. Encoded protein: CASNLDRTYEQYF.

This clonotype was observed a handful of times. The CDR3 is CSARGKREGLSPNEQFF. CDR3 sequence (DNA): TGCAGTGCTAGAGGCAAGCGGGAGGGCCTCTCTCCCAATGAGCAGTTCTTC. The rearrangement links TRBV20-1 to TRBJ2-1; 10 nucleotides line up with TRBD2. The CDR3 runs to 17 residues. V lost 1 base and J lost 6; bases outside the gene matches: 12. Germline CDR1 and CDR2: DFQATT and SNEGSKA (reference sequence).

The chain uses TRBV20-1 and TRBJ2-7, with 8 positions matching TRBD2. The CDR3 consists of 13 residues. Germline values: CDR1 DFQATT, CDR2 SNEGSKA (reference sequence). Trimming took 6 bases from V and 6 from J; bases not matched to a gene: 10. The CDR3 region has the DNA TGCAGTGCGAGGGTGGGACTAGGCTTCGAGCAGTACTTC. Translation gives CSARVGLGFEQYF.